This record looks at one TCR beta chain sequence and its context. Its antigen is not identified. These data are taken from a study of early T cells in non-severe SARS-CoV-2 infection. As for the study in general: Bulk RNA from unsorted whole blood was sequenced; chains were unpaired. Study conclusions and caveats: Missing private and CD4 specificities, VDJdb matching favored anti-spike CD8 responses.

The library protocol tagged individual cDNA molecules with unique molecular identifiers. TCRdb analysed the 5' RACE reads with MiXCR anew, one entry per CDR3 protein. Of approximately 27,000 distinct CDR3 sequences listed, roughly 5.4% are singletons. The sequenced material came from whole blood. This TCR derives from an adult who was a healthcare worker with PCR-confirmed SARS-CoV-2 infection or an uninfected control (not recorded which).

The CDR3 nucleotides read TGTGCCAGCAGTAGCCATTCTTGGAGCGGGACTGGCTCCTACGAGCAGTACTTC. It is translated as CASSSHSWSGTGSYEQYF. The gene calls are TRBV12-3 or TRBV12-4 and TRBJ2-7; 7 positions agree with TRBD2. V was clipped by 5 bases and J by 0 bases; unmatched bases: 16. There are 18 residues in the CDR3.